This TCR beta chain was documented in a study of T-cell reconstitution after alpha-beta-depleted transplantation in children (dated by TCRdb to 2016 to 2017). Regarding the study in general: Using TCR repertoire profiling, the study followed T-cell immune reconstitution in a quantitative way in children after TCRalphabeta/CD19-depleted allogeneic hematopoietic cell transplantation. Study-level results and caveats: In some patients, the high TCRbeta diversity seen at day 60 was put down to recipient T cells and intrathymic progenitors that had survived conditioning. Apparently early alphabetaT-cell count recovery about two months after transplant reportedly relied on only several hundred rapidly expanded clones derived from non-depleted graft cells. Over the following months the frequencies of hyperexpanded clones went down, and after one year T-cell counts and TCRbeta diversity were mostly credited to newly produced T cells.

Per the publication, the treatment or condition label means: allogeneic hematopoietic cell transplantation with graft depleted of TCRalphabeta T cells and CD19 B cells. The transplant recipients were children given TCRalphabeta/CD19-depleted allogeneic hematopoietic cell grafts. This clonotype turned up a few times. Its antigen is not yet known. The input lacks base qualities; no much larger clone sits a single base away. Libraries were made using PCR. This sample was sequenced with an Illumina HiSeq 2500. TCR libraries were prepared with molecular barcoding, using unique molecular identifiers to normalize TCRbeta repertoire quantification. The public reads were run again by TCRdb, first through fastp at Q25 and then through MiXCR, and only productive beta chains were kept. Entries are consolidated by CDR3 protein sequence, retaining the most common genes and DNA. The sample table records a few hundred thousand distinct CDR3 sequences; around 27% of these occur just once. The ten top clones hold about a third of the sample.

The receptor comes from a boy younger than two with Wiskott-Aldrich syndrome, due to receive a stem cell transplant. The specimen comprised PBMCs, sampled before TCRalphabeta/CD19-depleted stem cell transplant.

DNA sequence: TGTGCCAGCAGCCGCCGGCTCGGCGGCTCTAGCACAGATACGCAGTATTTT. It specifies CASSRRLGGSSTDTQYF. The chain employs TRBV4-2 and TRBJ2-3; confidence is insufficient to name the D gene. For CDR1 and CDR2, the germline V gene lists LGHNA and YNFKEQ. V and J lose 4 bases and 0 bases, and a span of 17 bases separates them. CDR3 length: 17 amino acids, cysteine to phenylalanine. Only the CDR3 DNA stays, 51 bases, in frame from base 1.